The T cell receptor beta chain under discussion was sequenced for a study of cytomegalovirus exposure and HLA in healthy donors. Study outcomes and limitations: In vitro assays verified that three CMV-associated chains recognized CMV antigens specifically.

V was pared by 6 bases and J by 6 bases, with 17 bases between. Germline V gene lookup returns CDR1 SGHTA and CDR2 FQGTGA. The CDR3 runs to 14 residues. Produced via immunoSEQ multiplex PCR; TCRdb's table is partial and in-frame only. Of some 200,000 clones listed, about 80% were seen once; the top ten hold 2.5% to 3%. As regards this clone: Its antigen is not known.

The J gene is TRBJ1-1, the V gene TRBV7-3, with D possibly matching TRBD1 (6 bases). Source material: PBMCs. The TCR comes from a woman under 30 in good health and CMV-seropositive. The CDR3 is CASSPSTGGAEAFF. The CDR3 DNA reads as TGTGCCAGCAGTCCCTCGACGGGGGGCGCTGAAGCTTTCTTT.